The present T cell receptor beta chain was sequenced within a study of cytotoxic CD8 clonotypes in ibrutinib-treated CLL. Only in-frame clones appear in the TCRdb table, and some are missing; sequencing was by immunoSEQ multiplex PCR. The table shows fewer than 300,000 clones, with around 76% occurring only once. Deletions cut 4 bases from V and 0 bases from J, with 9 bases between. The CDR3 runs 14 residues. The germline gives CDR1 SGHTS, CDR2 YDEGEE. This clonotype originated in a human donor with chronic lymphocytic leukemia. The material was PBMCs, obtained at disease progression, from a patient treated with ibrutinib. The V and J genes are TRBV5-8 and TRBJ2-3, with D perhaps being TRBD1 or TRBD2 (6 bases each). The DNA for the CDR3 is TGTGCCAGCAGCGGAGGGGGGAGCACAGATACGCAGTATTTT. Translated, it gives CASSGGGSTDTQYF.